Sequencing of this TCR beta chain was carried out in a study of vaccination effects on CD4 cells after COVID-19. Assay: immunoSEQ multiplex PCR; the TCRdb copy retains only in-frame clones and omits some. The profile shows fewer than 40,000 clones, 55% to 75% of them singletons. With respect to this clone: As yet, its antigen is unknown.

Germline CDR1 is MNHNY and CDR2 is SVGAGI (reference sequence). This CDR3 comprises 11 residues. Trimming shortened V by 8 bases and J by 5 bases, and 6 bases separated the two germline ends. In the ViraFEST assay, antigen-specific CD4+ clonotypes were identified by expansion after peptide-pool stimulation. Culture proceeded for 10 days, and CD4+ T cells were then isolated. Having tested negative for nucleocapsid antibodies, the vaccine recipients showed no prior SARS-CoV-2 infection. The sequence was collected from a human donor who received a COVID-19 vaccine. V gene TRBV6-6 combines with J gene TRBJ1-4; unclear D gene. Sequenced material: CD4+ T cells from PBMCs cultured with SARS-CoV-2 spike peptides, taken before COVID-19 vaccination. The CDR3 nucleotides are TGTGCCAGCGTAGACAATGAAAAACTGTTTTTT. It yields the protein CASVDNEKLFF.